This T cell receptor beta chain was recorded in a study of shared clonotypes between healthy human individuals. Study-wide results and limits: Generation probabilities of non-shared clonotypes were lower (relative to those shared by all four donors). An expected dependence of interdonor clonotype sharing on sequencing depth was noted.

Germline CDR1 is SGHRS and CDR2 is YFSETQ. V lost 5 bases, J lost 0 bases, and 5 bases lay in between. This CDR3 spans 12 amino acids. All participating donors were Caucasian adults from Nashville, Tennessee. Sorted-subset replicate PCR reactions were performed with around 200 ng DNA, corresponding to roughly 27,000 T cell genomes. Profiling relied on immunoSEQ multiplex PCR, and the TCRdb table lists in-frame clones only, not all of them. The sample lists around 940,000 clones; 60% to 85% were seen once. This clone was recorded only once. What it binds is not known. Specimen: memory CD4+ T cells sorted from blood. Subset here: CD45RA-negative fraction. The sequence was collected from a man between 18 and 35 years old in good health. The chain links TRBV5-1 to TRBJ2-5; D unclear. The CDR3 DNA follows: TGCGCCAGCAGGCCCGACCAAGAGACCCAGTACTTC. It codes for CASRPDQETQYF.